Following are 5 T cell receptor beta chains from one sample sequenced in a study of blood T cell repertoires in COVID-19. Produced via immunoSEQ multiplex PCR; TCRdb's table is partial and in-frame only. The sample gives some 410,000 clones, around 89% of which show up once; more than 0.85% is in the top ten. The material sequenced was PBMCs or T cells enriched from blood (not recorded which). The receptor source for this set is a woman between 25 and 40 years old with acute COVID-19.

This clone occurred a few times. This chain uses TRBV5-1 with TRBJ1-1; tentative D call: TRBD1 (6 bases). This CDR3 is 15 amino acids long. Trimming took off 0 bases at V and 1 base at J, with 10 bases between the two ends. Germline loops: CDR1 SGHRS, CDR2 YFSETQ. DNA for the CDR3: TGCGCCAGCAGCTTGGACACAGGGTCGAACACTGAAGCTTTCTTT. It translates to CASSLDTGSNTEAFF.

V gene TRBV19 combines with J gene TRBJ2-2, with D possibly TRBD1 on 5 matching bases. V was cut by 3 bases and J by 6 bases, with 23 bases left in between. The length of the CDR3 is 18 residues. CDR1 LNHDA and CDR2 SQIVND come from the germline V gene (reference sequence). The CDR3 bases are TGTGCCAGTAGTATTGGGCAGGGTCTCTCATTGCACGCCGGGGAGCTGTTTTTT. As protein: CASSIGQGLSLHAGELFF.

The rearrangement links TRBV28 to TRBJ2-1; tentatively, D is TRBD1 (5 bases). Looked up from germline, CDR1 is MDHEN and CDR2 is SYDVKM. The V end was cut by 8 bases, the J end by 8 bases, with 16 bases between. The CDR3 sequence is 13 residues long. The CDR3 here is CASVPGQGYEQFF. The DNA for the CDR3 is TGTGCCAGCGTCCCGGGCCAGGGCTATGAGCAGTTCTTC.

The gene calls are TRBV7-2 and TRBJ2-7; 7 bases are shared with TRBD2. Germline trimming cut 2 bases from V and 6 bases from J; bases unmatched to any gene: 10. This CDR3 contains 15 residues. The germline V gene has CDR1 SGHTA and CDR2 FQGNSA. The CDR3 DNA sequence: TGTGCCAGCAGCTTACCTGGGGGGGTGCGCTTCGAGCAGTACTTC. Translation gives CASSLPGGVRFEQYF.

The V and J genes are TRBV25-1 and TRBJ1-1; D remains ambiguous. The germline CDR1 and CDR2 sequences are MGHDK and SYGVNS. The CDR3 is 12 residues long. V dropped 2 bases and J dropped 10 bases, with 11 bases sitting between them. The CDR3 region is CASSEPISGAFF. The CDR3 DNA reads TGTGCCAGCAGTGAACCAATCTCCGGAGCTTTCTTT.